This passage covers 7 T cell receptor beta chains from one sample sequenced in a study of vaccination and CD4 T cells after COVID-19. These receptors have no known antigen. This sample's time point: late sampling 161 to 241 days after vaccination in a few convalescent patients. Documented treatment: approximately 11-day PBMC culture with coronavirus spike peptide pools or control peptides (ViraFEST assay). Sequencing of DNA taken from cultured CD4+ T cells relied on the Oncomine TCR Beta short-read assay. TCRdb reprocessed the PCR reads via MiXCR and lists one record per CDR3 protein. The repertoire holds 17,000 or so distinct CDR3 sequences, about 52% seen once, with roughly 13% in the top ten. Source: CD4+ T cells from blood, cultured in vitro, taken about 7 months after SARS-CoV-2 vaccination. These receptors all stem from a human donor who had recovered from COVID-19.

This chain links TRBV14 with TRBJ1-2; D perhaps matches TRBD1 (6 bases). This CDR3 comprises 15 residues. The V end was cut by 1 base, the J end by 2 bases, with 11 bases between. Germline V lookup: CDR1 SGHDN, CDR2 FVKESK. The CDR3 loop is CASSQAGRGNYGYTF. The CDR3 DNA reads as TGTGCCAGCAGCCAAGCTGGCAGGGGCAACTATGGCTACACCTTC.

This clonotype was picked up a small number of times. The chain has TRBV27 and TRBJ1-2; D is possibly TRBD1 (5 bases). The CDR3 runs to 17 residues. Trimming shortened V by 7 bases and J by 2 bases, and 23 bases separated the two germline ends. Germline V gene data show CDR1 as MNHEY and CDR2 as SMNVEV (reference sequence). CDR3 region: CASNPRYDSDGNYGYTF. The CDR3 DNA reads TGTGCCAGCAACCCCAGGTACGACAGCGACGGAAACTATGGCTACACCTTC.

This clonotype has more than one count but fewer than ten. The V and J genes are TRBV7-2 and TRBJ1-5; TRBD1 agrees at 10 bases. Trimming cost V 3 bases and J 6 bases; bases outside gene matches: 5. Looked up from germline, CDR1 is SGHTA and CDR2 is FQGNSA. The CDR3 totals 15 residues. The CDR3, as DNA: TGTGCCAGCAGCTTTCGGACAGGGGGGGCTCAGCCCCAGCATTTT. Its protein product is CASSFRTGGAQPQHF. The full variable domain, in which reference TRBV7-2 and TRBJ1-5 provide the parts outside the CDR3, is GAGVSQSPSNKVTEKGKDVELRCDPISGHTALYWYRQSLGQGLEFLIYFQGNSAPDKSGLPSDRFSAERTGGSVSTLTIQRTQQEDSAVYLCASSFRTGGAQPQHFGDGTRLSIL.

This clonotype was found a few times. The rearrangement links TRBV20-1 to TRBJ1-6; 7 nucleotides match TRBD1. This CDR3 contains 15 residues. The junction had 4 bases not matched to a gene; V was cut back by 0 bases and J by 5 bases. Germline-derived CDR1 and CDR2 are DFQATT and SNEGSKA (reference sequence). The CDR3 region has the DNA TGCAGTGCTAGAGATTACAGGGGAAATAATTCACCCCTCCACTTT. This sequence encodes CSARDYRGNNSPLHF.

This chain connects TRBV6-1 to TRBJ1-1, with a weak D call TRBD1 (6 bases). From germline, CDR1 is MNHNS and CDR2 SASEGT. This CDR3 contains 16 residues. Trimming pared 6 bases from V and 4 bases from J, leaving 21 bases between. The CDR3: CASRPTGGASGTEAFF. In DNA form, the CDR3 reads TGTGCCAGCAGACCCACTGGGGGCGCGTCGGGCACTGAAGCTTTCTTT.

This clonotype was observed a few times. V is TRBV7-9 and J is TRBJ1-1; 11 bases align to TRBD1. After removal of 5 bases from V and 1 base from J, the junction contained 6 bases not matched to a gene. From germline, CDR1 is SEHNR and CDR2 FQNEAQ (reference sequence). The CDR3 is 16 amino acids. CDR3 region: CASSPWDRGTNTEAFF. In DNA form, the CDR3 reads TGTGCCAGCAGCCCTTGGGACAGGGGGACGAACACTGAAGCTTTCTTT.

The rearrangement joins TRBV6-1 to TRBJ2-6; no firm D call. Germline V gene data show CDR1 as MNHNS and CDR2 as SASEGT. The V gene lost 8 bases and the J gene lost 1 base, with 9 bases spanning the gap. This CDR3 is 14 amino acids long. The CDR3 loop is CASVWDSGANVLTF. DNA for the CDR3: TGTGCCAGCGTCTGGGATTCTGGGGCCAACGTCCTGACTTTC.